A single sample is the source of the 30 T cell receptor beta chains below, sequenced in a study of shared clonotypes between healthy human individuals. Profiled with immunoSEQ multiplex PCR; TCRdb holds only in-frame clones, not every one. This sample yields around 1.4 million clones, of which approximately 98.5% are seen a single time; about 0.34% belongs to the top ten. Source material: naive CD4+ T cells sorted from blood. Subset defined: CD45RA+ positively selected. These receptors all stem from a man aged 30-40 years in good health.

V and J are TRBV5-6 and TRBJ2-5; TRBD2 matches 12 bases. Germline-derived CDR1 and CDR2 are SGHDT and YYEEEE. CDR3 size: 19 residues. Trimming cost V 2 bases and J 5 bases; bases outside gene matches: 16. Here the CDR3 reads CASSFGLAGRASWQETQYF. The CDR3, as DNA: TGTGCCAGCAGCTTCGGACTAGCGGGAAGGGCATCCTGGCAGGAGACCCAGTACTTC.

The genes are TRBV7-8 and TRBJ1-5, with 8 bases aligning to TRBD1. Losses at the gene ends were 2 bases for V and 5 bases for J; bases not matched to a gene: 8. The germline V gene encodes CDR1 SGHVS and CDR2 FQNEAQ. The CDR3 loop spans 16 amino acids. CDR3 region: CASSLKRTGRDQPQHF. DNA of the CDR3: TGTGCCAGCAGCTTAAAGAGGACAGGGAGGGATCAGCCCCAGCATTTT.

This rearrangement joins TRBV10-1 to TRBJ2-1; maybe TRBD2 (6 bases). This CDR3 region has 13 residues. Germline-derived CDR1 and CDR2 are WNHNN and SYGVQD (reference sequence). V was cut by 6 bases and J by 5 bases, with 11 bases left in between. The CDR3 is CASRSGLNNEQFF. DNA for the CDR3: TGCGCCAGCAGATCGGGACTGAACAATGAGCAGTTCTTC.

The chain employs TRBV27 and TRBJ2-6; unclear D gene. Trimming shortened V by 8 bases and J by 0 bases, and 8 bases separated the two germline ends. Germline V gene lookup returns CDR1 MNHEY and CDR2 SMNVEV (reference sequence). CDR3 length: 14 amino acids. Written as DNA, the CDR3 is TGTGCCAGCGGAGAGCCCTCTGGGGCCAACGTCCTGACTTTC. It translates to CASGEPSGANVLTF.

The CDR3 loop reads CASSVGTGVGTNEKLFF. The CDR3 DNA sequence: TGTGCCAGCAGCGTAGGGACAGGGGTCGGCACTAATGAAAAACTGTTTTTT. The rearrangement uses TRBV9 and TRBJ1-4, with 9 bases that match TRBD1. The trim removed 0 bases at V and 2 bases at J, leaving 5 bases unmatched. This CDR3 is 17 amino acids long. CDR1 SGDLS and CDR2 YYNGEE come from the germline V gene.

The genes are TRBV20-1 and TRBJ2-1; TRBD2 matches at 7 bases. The CDR3 runs to 11 residues. V lost 6 bases to trimming and J lost 9 bases; unmatched junction nucleotides: 5. Germline CDR1 and CDR2: DFQATT and SNEGSKA (reference sequence). The CDR3 nucleotides read TGCAGTGCCCGGACTAGACTTGAGCAGTTCTTC. Encoded protein: CSARTRLEQFF.

The chain carries TRBV27 and TRBJ2-1; D is unclear. Per germline, CDR1 MNHEY and CDR2 SMNVEV (reference sequence). V lost 8 bases to trimming and J lost 0 bases, with 8 bases between them. The CDR3 loop spans 13 amino acids. The CDR3 DNA follows: TGTGCCAGCGGTAGGAGCTCCTACAATGAGCAGTTCTTC. It translates to CASGRSSYNEQFF.

This rearrangement joins TRBV5-1 to TRBJ1-4; no clear D gene. The ends were cut back, 4 bases at V and 7 bases at J, with 17 bases in the middle. The CDR3 totals 15 residues. Germline values: CDR1 SGHRS, CDR2 YFSETQ. CDR3 coding DNA: TGCGCCAGCAGCCTCGGGGAATGGAGAAGTGAAAAACTGTTTTTT. Protein sequence: CASSLGEWRSEKLFF.

V usage is TRBV10-3 and J usage is TRBJ1-5; D not resolved. Germline V gene sequence: CDR1 ENHRY, CDR2 SYGVKD. The V gene lost 8 bases and the J gene lost 3 bases, with 11 bases spanning the gap. The CDR3 is made up of 13 amino acids. CDR3 sequence (DNA): TGTGCCATCGCTTCCGGGTCCAATCAGCCCCAGCATTTT. This codes for CAIASGSNQPQHF.

The chain recombines TRBV19 with TRBJ2-6, with TRBD1 identical over 12 bases. V trimming: 3 bases; J trimming: 2 bases; junction bases outside the gene matches: 2. CDR3 length: 17 residues. Germline V gives CDR1 LNHDA, CDR2 SQIVND (reference sequence). The CDR3 loop reads CASSIGTGGAGANVLTF. CDR3 in DNA: TGTGCCAGTAGTATCGGGACAGGGGGCGCTGGGGCCAACGTCCTGACTTTC.

The chain employs TRBV7-9 and TRBJ2-1; unclear D gene. Trimming took off 4 bases at V and 0 bases at J, with 7 bases between the two ends. Germline CDR1 and CDR2: SEHNR and FQNEAQ (reference sequence). This CDR3 is 14 amino acids long. The CDR3 spells CASSSVSSYNEQFF. The DNA for the CDR3 is TGTGCCAGCAGCTCAGTAAGCTCCTACAATGAGCAGTTCTTC.

In its sample, this clone was seen once. The chain carries TRBV9 and TRBJ2-5; 10 bases match TRBD2. V gave up 6 bases and J gave up 7 bases; unmatched junction bases: 9. CDR1 SGDLS and CDR2 YYNGEE come from the germline V gene. This CDR3 contains 14 residues. In DNA, the CDR3 is TGTGCCAGCACCGGGACTAGCGAAACTGGGACCCAGTACTTC. Its translation: CASTGTSETGTQYF.

The V and J genes are TRBV6-4 and TRBJ2-2; 9 positions agree with TRBD2. Germline values: CDR1 MRHNA, CDR2 SNTAGT. Losses at the gene ends were 3 bases for V and 5 bases for J; bases not matched to a gene: 7. The CDR3 runs 16 residues. CDR3 residues: CASSDAGGPRTGELFF. The CDR3 bases are TGTGCCAGCAGTGATGCGGGAGGGCCACGAACCGGGGAGCTGTTTTTT.

V and J are TRBV10-3 and TRBJ2-7; D remains ambiguous. This CDR3 contains 14 residues. Germline-derived CDR1 and CDR2 are ENHRY and SYGVKD. V lost 0 bases and J lost 7, with 13 bases in between. CDR3 sequence: CAISESPTGREQYF. CDR3 DNA sequence: TGTGCCATCAGTGAGTCCCCCACCGGTCGGGAGCAGTACTTC.

J is TRBJ2-7 and V is TRBV28, with D perhaps TRBD2 (6 bases). Trimming left V 5 bases short and J 4 bases short, with 12 bases between. CDR1 MDHEN and CDR2 SYDVKM come from the germline V gene. This CDR3 region has 13 residues. The CDR3: CASSAGSLYEQYF. In DNA, the CDR3 is TGTGCCAGCAGTGCCGGGAGTTTGTACGAGCAGTACTTC.

The V call is TRBV7-8, the J call TRBJ2-7; 7 bases align to TRBD2. Unmatched junction bases numbered 5, after V lost 1 base and J lost 5 bases. CDR3 length equals 14 residues. The germline V gene encodes CDR1 SGHVS and CDR2 FQNEAQ. This CDR3 is CASSLVAGVNEQYF. CDR3 coding DNA: TGTGCCAGCAGCTTAGTCGCGGGAGTGAACGAGCAGTACTTC.

This chain joins TRBV4-3 and TRBJ1-2; D unresolved. V was cut by 2 bases and J by 4 bases, with 11 bases left in between. The CDR3 sequence is 14 residues long. Germline assignment: CDR1 LGHNA and CDR2 YSLEER. This CDR3 reads CASSQLGSGYGYTF. For the CDR3, the DNA is TGCGCCAGCAGCCAACTGGGGTCGGGCTATGGCTACACCTTC.

This chain connects TRBV18 to TRBJ1-1, with D perhaps TRBD1 (5 bases). Trimming left V 3 bases short and J 2 bases short, with 10 bases between. From germline, CDR1 is KGHSH and CDR2 LQKENI. The CDR3 covers 14 residues. The CDR3 spells CASSPWQGNTEAFF. In nucleotides, the CDR3 is TGTGCCAGCTCACCGTGGCAGGGTAACACTGAAGCTTTCTTT. Drawing the rest from reference TRBV18 and TRBJ1-1, the complete variable domain is NAGVMQNPRHLVRRRGQEARLRCSPMKGHSHVYWYRQLPEEGLKFMVYLQKENIIDESGMPKERFSAEFPKEGPSILRIQQVVRGDSAAYFCASSPWQGNTEAFFGQGTRLTVV.

This clone was found once. This chain connects TRBV29-1 to TRBJ2-1, with D possibly being TRBD2 (6 bases). Germline CDR1 and CDR2: SQVTM and ANQGSEA. V gave up 4 bases and J gave up 6 bases, with 19 bases separating them. The CDR3 extends over 15 amino acids. The CDR3 region has the DNA TGCAGCGTTGGTCGGGCGGGATTTTCTTCCAATGAGCAGTTCTTC. Its protein product is CSVGRAGFSSNEQFF.

This chain joins TRBV7-2 and TRBJ2-1; D is perhaps TRBD2 (5 bases). This CDR3 is built from 14 residues. Trimming cost V 3 bases and J 6 bases, with 12 bases left between them. Germline-derived CDR1 and CDR2 are SGHTA and FQGNSA. Here the CDR3 reads CASSFPNRGNEQFF. CDR3 DNA sequence: TGTGCCAGCAGCTTCCCCAACCGGGGCAATGAGCAGTTCTTC.

This chain joins TRBV7-9 and TRBJ2-1; D is undetermined. The ends were cut back, 3 bases at V and 7 bases at J, with 7 bases in the middle. This CDR3 has 12 residues. Looked up from germline, CDR1 is SEHNR and CDR2 is FQNEAQ (reference sequence). CDR3 amino acids: CASSFPPNEQFF. CDR3 DNA sequence: TGTGCCAGCAGCTTTCCCCCTAATGAGCAGTTCTTC.

V is TRBV5-1 and J is TRBJ2-2; perhaps TRBD2 as D (5 bases). Germline CDR1 and CDR2: SGHRS and YFSETQ. V lost 3 bases to trimming and J lost 0 bases, with 9 bases between them. This CDR3 is built from 15 residues. CDR3 DNA sequence: TGCGCCAGCAGCTATGAGCGGACGAACACCGGGGAGCTGTTTTTT. Protein product: CASSYERTNTGELFF.

The rearrangement links TRBV5-1 to TRBJ2-1, with 8 bases lining up with TRBD2. From germline, CDR1 is SGHRS and CDR2 YFSETQ. The J segment lost 5 bases and the V segment lost 0 bases, leaving 10 bases of the junction unmatched. This CDR3 region has 17 residues. CDR3 residues: CASSLALSGSWDNEQFF. CDR3 DNA sequence: TGCGCCAGCAGCTTGGCCCTCAGCGGGAGTTGGGACAATGAGCAGTTCTTC.

This chain uses TRBV9 with TRBJ2-2, with D perhaps TRBD2 (5 bases). Per the germline V gene, CDR1 is SGDLS and CDR2 is YYNGEE. V was cut by 3 bases and J by 5 bases, with 14 bases left in between. This CDR3 has 15 amino acids. The CDR3 protein is CASSARGTSTGELFF. The CDR3 DNA reads as TGTGCCAGCAGCGCCCGGGGAACTAGTACCGGGGAGCTGTTTTTT.

This sequence joins TRBV16 and TRBJ2-7; D not resolved. Germline assignment: CDR1 KGHSY and CDR2 FQNENV. The CDR3 has 14 residues. With 0 bases removed from V and 4 bases from J, the gap between germline ends came to 10 bases. The CDR3 reads CASSQSPTGYEQYF. CDR3 nucleotide sequence: TGTGCCAGCAGCCAATCCCCGACTGGGTACGAGCAGTACTTC.

The rearrangement uses TRBV4-3 and TRBJ2-7; 8 nucleotides align to TRBD1. Germline values: CDR1 LGHNA, CDR2 YSLEER. This CDR3 is built from 22 residues. Trimming removed 1 base from V and 2 bases from J; junction bases left unmatched: 25. The CDR3 loop is CASSQAHLDPGRQGYQTYEQYF. DNA for the CDR3: TGCGCCAGCAGCCAAGCCCACCTCGACCCCGGTAGACAGGGGTATCAAACCTACGAGCAGTACTTC.

The V gene is TRBV5-4, the J gene TRBJ1-4; D is perhaps TRBD1 (5 bases). The germline CDR1 and CDR2 sequences are SGHNT and YYREEE (reference sequence). The germline V and J ends were trimmed by 0 bases and 6 bases, with 9 bases remaining between them. This CDR3 is 14 amino acids long. The CDR3 DNA reads TGTGCCAGCAGCTTGGGTGGGGGGGATGAAAAACTGTTTTTT. Encoded protein: CASSLGGGDEKLFF.

This clone showed up just once. The chain uses TRBV29-1 and TRBJ1-4; D gene unclear. Germline loops: CDR1 SQVTM, CDR2 ANQGSEA. This CDR3 comprises 15 residues. Trimming pared 0 bases from V and 0 bases from J, leaving 8 bases between. DNA of the CDR3: TGCAGCGTTGAAGATCTGACTTCAACTAATGAAAAACTGTTTTTT. It specifies CSVEDLTSTNEKLFF. Drawing the rest from reference TRBV29-1 and TRBJ1-4, the complete variable domain is SAVISQKPSRDICQRGTSLTIQCQVDSQVTMMFWYRQQPGQSLTLIATANQGSEATYESGFVIDKFPISRPNLTFSTLTVSNMSPEDSSIYLCSVEDLTSTNEKLFFGSGTQLSVL.

This clone has a single count. This sequence joins TRBV28 and TRBJ1-1, with TRBD1 as a possible D gene (5 bases). Trimming took off 8 bases at V and 7 bases at J, with 17 bases between the two ends. The CDR3 is 13 residues long. Germline V gene lookup returns CDR1 MDHEN and CDR2 SYDVKM. DNA of the CDR3: TGTGCCAGCCTCCGGTGGGGTACAGGTGAAGCTTTCTTT. Protein product: CASLRWGTGEAFF.

As DNA, the CDR3 is TGCAGCGTTGCAGGGGACACAAATCAGCCCCAGCATTTT. This gives the protein CSVAGDTNQPQHF. The chain combines TRBV29-1 with TRBJ1-5; D may be TRBD1 (6 bases). Germline V gives CDR1 SQVTM, CDR2 ANQGSEA. The CDR3 has 13 residues. Deletions cut 4 bases from V and 4 bases from J, with 11 bases between. The full variable domain, in which reference TRBV29-1 and TRBJ1-5 provide the parts outside the CDR3, is SAVISQKPSRDICQRGTSLTIQCQVDSQVTMMFWYRQQPGQSLTLIATANQGSEATYESGFVIDKFPISRPNLTFSTLTVSNMSPEDSSIYLCSVAGDTNQPQHFGDGTRLSIL.